The 24 T cell receptor beta chains below all came from one sample that was sequenced in a study of CD8 T cells in ankylosing spondylitis. TCRdb analysed the 5' RACE reads with MiXCR anew, one entry per CDR3 protein. The repertoire holds around 220,000 distinct CDR3 sequences, roughly 10% seen once, with approximately 20% in the top ten. The source material was blood, either unsorted or a sorted T cell fraction (not recorded which). The receptors were gathered from a male donor with ankylosing spondylitis or in good health (not recorded which).

This clonotype has ten or more counts. The V gene is TRBV7-3, the J gene TRBJ2-3; weak D call: TRBD1 (6 bases). Germline CDR1 is SGHTA and CDR2 is FQGTGA. Trimming stripped 0 bases from V and 0 bases from J, with 19 bases between. The CDR3 spans 19 residues. CDR3 nucleotides: TGTGCCAGCAGCTTAACGGTCCGGGCAGGGGCTTCTAGCACAGATACGCAGTATTTT. Protein: CASSLTVRAGASSTDTQYF.

There are a few counts of this clonotype. V gene TRBV5-8 combines with J gene TRBJ1-5; no definite D call. The ends were cut back, 3 bases at V and 2 bases at J, with 18 bases in the middle. The CDR3 length is 17 residues. Looked up from germline, CDR1 is SGHTS and CDR2 is YDEGEE. The CDR3 DNA reads as TGTGCCAGCAGCTCGCCAATCGGGAGTGGGGGCAATCAGCCCCAGCATTTT. This translates into CASSSPIGSGGNQPQHF.

This clonotype was seen at least ten times. The rearrangement joins TRBV5-1 to TRBJ1-5; 7 nucleotides line up with TRBD1. Trimming took 0 bases from V and 6 from J; bases not matched to a gene: 6. Per germline, CDR1 SGHRS and CDR2 YFSETQ. CDR3 length: 15 amino acids. CDR3 nucleotides: TGCGCCAGCAGCTTGGGGGACAGCAAAGGTCAGCCCCAGCATTTT. Amino acids: CASSLGDSKGQPQHF.

This clonotype was seen a handful of times. The rearrangement uses TRBV6-5 and TRBJ2-7, with 11 bases identical to TRBD1. Germline CDR1 is MNHEY and CDR2 is SVGAGI. Trimming at V came to 2 bases and at J to 3 bases, leaving 3 bases not matched to a gene. The CDR3 runs to 15 residues. The CDR3 bases are TGTGCCAGCAGTTACCCCGGGACAGGGGGCTACGAGCAGTACTTC. Translated: CASSYPGTGGYEQYF.

This clonotype was detected many times. The chain combines TRBV12-3 or TRBV12-4 with TRBJ1-2; D gene unclear. Trimming removed 3 bases from V and 1 base from J, with 12 bases in between. This CDR3 has 15 amino acids. CDR3: CASSLAGELNYGYTF. The DNA for the CDR3 is TGTGCCAGCAGTTTGGCCGGGGAGCTTAACTATGGCTACACCTTC.

This clonotype came up many times. The chain carries TRBV11-1 and TRBJ2-3; 9 bases fit TRBD2. The CDR3 sequence is 16 residues long. Germline assignment: CDR1 SGHAT and CDR2 FQDESV (reference sequence). Trimming at V came to 5 bases and at J to 1 base, leaving 7 bases not matched to a gene. CDR3 nucleotides: TGTGCCAGCAGCGCGGGACTAGCAGACGGCACAGATACGCAGTATTTT. Encoded protein: CASSAGLADGTDTQYF.

Only a few counts were recorded for this clonotype. This chain joins TRBV5-1 and TRBJ2-3; TRBD1 might be the D (6 bases). The CDR3 spans 18 residues. CDR1 SGHRS and CDR2 YFSETQ come from the germline V gene. V was shortened by 0 bases and J by 0 bases, with 17 bases between the two germline ends. DNA for the CDR3: TGCGCCAGCAGCTTGGATTTAACAGGGACAACTAGCACAGATACGCAGTATTTT. Translated, it gives CASSLDLTGTTSTDTQYF. Together with reference TRBV5-1 and TRBJ2-3, the CDR3 gives the full variable domain: KAGVTQTPRYLIKTRGQQVTLSCSPISGHRSVSWYQQTPGQGLQFLFEYFSETQRNKGNFPGRFSGRQFSNSRSEMNVSTLELGDSALYLCASSLDLTGTTSTDTQYFGPGTRLTVL.

V gene TRBV5-6 combines with J gene TRBJ2-2; D ambiguous. The V gene lost 0 bases and the J gene lost 6 bases, with 12 bases spanning the gap. The CDR3 is made up of 15 amino acids. From germline, CDR1 is SGHDT and CDR2 YYEEEE. This CDR3 reads CASSLEDHLSGELFF. CDR3 DNA sequence: TGTGCCAGCAGCTTGGAGGACCATCTATCCGGGGAGCTGTTTTTT.

This clonotype was seen many times. The chain recombines TRBV12-3 or TRBV12-4 with TRBJ2-3; no clear D gene. With 3 bases removed from V and 8 bases from J, the gap between germline ends came to 9 bases. CDR3 length: 12 residues. The CDR3 DNA follows: TGTGCCAGCAGTTTCGGTCCTGGTACGCAGTATTTT. Translating gives CASSFGPGTQYF.

This clonotype was seen repeatedly, ten times or more. An end of the junction differs from the germline gene, which may be a read error. The chain carries TRBV5-1 and TRBJ2-3; 10 nucleotides line up with TRBD2. The germline CDR1 and CDR2 sequences are SGHRS and YFSETQ. There are 15 residues in the CDR3. CDR3 region: CASSLTSGSTDTQYF. The DNA for the CDR3 is TGTGCCAGCAGTTTGACTAGCGGGAGCACAGATACGCAGTATTTT.

In this sample, this clonotype turned up a few times. The chain uses TRBV20-1 and TRBJ2-1; 9 bases line up with TRBD1. Losses at the gene ends were 0 bases for V and 4 bases for J; bases not matched to a gene: 4. This CDR3 comprises 15 residues. CDR1 and CDR2 (germline): DFQATT, SNEGSKA (reference sequence). The CDR3, as DNA: TGCAGTGCTAGAGACCACAGGGGGCAATACAATGAGCAGTTCTTC. Translating gives CSARDHRGQYNEQFF.

This clonotype was counted many times. The J gene is TRBJ2-3, the V gene TRBV7-2; 8 bases fit TRBD2. J was trimmed by 5 bases and V by 5 bases; bases with no gene match: 3. The CDR3 length is 13 residues. The germline V gene has CDR1 SGHTA and CDR2 FQGNSA. CDR3 bases: TGTGCCAGCAGCGCTAGCGGGCTAGATACGCAGTATTTT. Translation gives CASSASGLDTQYF.

This clonotype has a count of ten or more. The chain combines TRBV5-1 with TRBJ2-1, with 9 bases identical to TRBD2. This CDR3 spans 18 amino acids. Looked up from germline, CDR1 is SGHRS and CDR2 is YFSETQ. V shed 0 bases, J shed 2 bases, and the junction held 9 bases outside the gene matches. The DNA for the CDR3 is TGCGCCAGCAGCTTGGCCTCGGGCGGGGGGGCCCCCTACAATGAGCAGTTCTTC. It yields the protein CASSLASGGGAPYNEQFF.

Many counts were recorded for this clonotype. J is TRBJ2-5 and V is TRBV12-3 or TRBV12-4, with TRBD2 identical over 7 bases. The CDR3 has 12 residues. V lost 6 bases to trimming and J lost 5 bases; unmatched junction nucleotides: 3. CDR3 nucleotides: TGTGCCAGCAGAACTAGCGCGGAGACCCAGTACTTC. As protein: CASRTSAETQYF.

The rearrangement uses TRBV3-1 and TRBJ2-5; 7 nucleotides agree with TRBD1. Germline trimming cut 10 bases from V and 0 bases from J; bases unmatched to any gene: 17. Germline-derived CDR1 and CDR2 are LGHDT and YNNKEL (reference sequence). The CDR3 loop spans 17 amino acids. The CDR3 reads CATTLTSTGSYQETQYF. CDR3 nucleotides: TGTGCCACCACCCTAACCTCGACAGGGTCCTACCAAGAGACCCAGTACTTC.

This clonotype occurred a few times. CDR3 residues: CASSYAGQQYF. CDR3 bases: TGTGCCAGCAGTTACGCCGGCCAGCAGTACTTC. The chain has TRBV6-5 and TRBJ2-7; no reliable D call. Trimming shortened V by 2 bases and J by 8 bases, and 7 bases separated the two germline ends. This CDR3 is built from 11 residues. The V gene's germline CDR1 is MNHEY and CDR2 SVGAGI.

This clonotype was observed a few times. This chain connects TRBV5-1 to TRBJ2-5; TRBD1 agrees at 8 bases. V lost 0 bases, J lost 4 bases, and 14 bases stayed unmatched. CDR1 and CDR2 (germline): SGHRS, YFSETQ. This CDR3 has 18 amino acids. As DNA, the CDR3 is TGCGCCAGCAGCTTGGCCCTTTTAACGGACAGGGCCCGAGAGACCCAGTACTTC. This sequence encodes CASSLALLTDRARETQYF.

There are many counts of this clonotype. The chain employs TRBV7-2 and TRBJ1-5; 7 bases line up with TRBD1. V lost 3 bases to trimming and J lost 7 bases; unmatched junction nucleotides: 9. This CDR3 has 15 amino acids. The germline CDR1 and CDR2 sequences are SGHTA and FQGNSA. The CDR3 DNA reads TGTGCCAGCAGCTTCCCCACAGGGGTGGGACAGCCCCAGCATTTT. Translating it yields CASSFPTGVGQPQHF.

This clonotype has a handful of counts. This sequence joins TRBV28 and TRBJ1-5; 7 bases map to TRBD1. The CDR3 contains 15 residues. Germline V gene lookup returns CDR1 MDHEN and CDR2 SYDVKM. V gave up 8 bases and J gave up 2 bases; unmatched junction bases: 9. CDR3 nucleotides: TGTGCCAGCGGGTCCGACAGGGAGGGCAATCAGCCCCAGCATTTT. It specifies CASGSDREGNQPQHF.

This clonotype was detected many times. The chain recombines TRBV9 with TRBJ2-1; maybe TRBD2 (7 bases). Germline V gene lookup returns CDR1 SGDLS and CDR2 YYNGEE. This CDR3 comprises 15 residues. The V end was cut by 0 bases, the J end by 5 bases, with 12 bases between. The chain's CDR3 is CASSVDGGGHNEQFF. CDR3 nucleotides: TGTGCCAGCAGCGTAGATGGGGGGGGGCACAATGAGCAGTTCTTC.

This clonotype was counted many times. This rearrangement joins TRBV5-1 to TRBJ2-7; tentatively, D is TRBD2 (6 bases). The CDR3 covers 14 residues. Germline lookup yields CDR1 SGHRS and CDR2 YFSETQ. Trimming took 0 bases from V and 6 from J, leaving 13 bases between them. The CDR3 DNA reads as TGCGCCAGCAGCTTGGGAGGGGAGGAAGGCGAGCAGTACTTC. This sequence encodes CASSLGGEEGEQYF.

This chain joins TRBV29-1 and TRBJ2-7; D is unclear. Germline-derived CDR1 and CDR2 are SQVTM and ANQGSEA. V was trimmed by 6 bases and J by 2 bases, leaving 11 bases between them. The CDR3 length is 12 residues. The CDR3 reads CSVGRSTYEQYF. CDR3 nucleotides: TGCAGCGTAGGCAGGAGTACCTACGAGCAGTACTTC.

The chain couples TRBV19 to TRBJ2-5, with 7 positions matching TRBD1. Germline CDR1 and CDR2: LNHDA and SQIVND (reference sequence). The CDR3 sequence is 15 residues long. Losses at the gene ends were 8 bases for V and 3 bases for J; bases not matched to a gene: 12. CDR3 DNA sequence: TGTGCCAGTCGACCCGATGGGACAGAGGAAGAGACCCAGTACTTC. Residues: CASRPDGTEEETQYF.

This clonotype has only one observation. Just one base apart from a much larger clone, this may be a read error. The rearrangement uses TRBV5-1 and TRBJ2-1, with 11 bases that match TRBD2. The CDR3 runs to 15 residues. In germline, CDR1 is SGHRS, CDR2 YFSETQ. The CDR3 protein is CANSLAGGPGNEQFF. Written as DNA, the CDR3 is TGCGCCAACAGCTTAGCGGGGGGGCCGGGCAATGAGCAGTTCTTC.